Below, 12 T cell receptor beta chains from the same sample are listed, as sequenced in a study of blood T cell repertoires in COVID-19. Assay: immunoSEQ multiplex PCR; the TCRdb copy retains only in-frame clones and omits some. The sample has about 210,000 clones; 80% to 90% are singletons. The sample consisted of PBMCs or T cells enriched from blood (not recorded which). The receptors here all came from a woman aged 18-29 years who had recovered from COVID-19.

Details on this clone: This specimen includes other DNA sequences encoding the same CDR3. The chain combines TRBV13 with TRBJ2-3, with 8 nucleotides matching TRBD2. With V trimmed by 3 bases and J by 5 bases, 7 bases remained unmatched. The CDR3 has 15 residues. The germline gives CDR1 PRHDT, CDR2 FYEKMQ (reference sequence). The CDR3 DNA is TGTGCCAGCAGCTTGGGGAGCGGGGGAGGAGATACGCAGTATTTT. Its protein is CASSLGSGGGDTQYF. The full variable domain, in which reference TRBV13 and TRBJ2-3 provide the parts outside the CDR3, is AAGVIQSPRHLIKEKRETATLKCYPIPRHDTVYWYQQGPGQDPQFLISFYEKMQSDKGSIPDRFSAQQFSDYHSELNMSSLELGDSALYFCASSLGSGGGDTQYFGPGTRLTVL.

This clone was observed a single time. The DNA of the CDR3 is TGCGCCAGCAGCTTAAGACAGGCCAACTCTGGGGCCAACGTCCTGACTTTC. This codes for CASSLRQANSGANVLTF. The V and J genes are TRBV5-1 and TRBJ2-6, with D possibly matching TRBD1 (6 bases). The germline gives CDR1 SGHRS, CDR2 YFSETQ. This CDR3 has 17 residues. The V end lost 2 bases, the J end lost 0 bases, and 12 bases lay between the germline ends.

The chain's CDR3 is CAWRKGQSSYEQYF. CDR3 coding DNA: TGTGCCTGGAGGAAAGGACAGAGCTCCTACGAGCAGTACTTC. The chain combines TRBV30 with TRBJ2-7; D is perhaps TRBD1 (6 bases). Between the trimmed V and J ends, which lost 3 bases and 0 bases, there was a span of 12 bases. This CDR3 spans 14 amino acids. CDR1 and CDR2 (germline): GTSNPN, SVGIG (reference sequence). The complete variable domain, with remaining parts taken from reference TRBV30 and TRBJ2-7, reads SQTIHQWPATLVQPVGSPLSLECTVEGTSNPNLYWYRQAAGRGLQLLFYSVGIGQISSEVPQNLSASRPQDRQFILSSKKLLLSDSGFYLCAWRKGQSSYEQYFGPGTRLTVT.

This chain connects TRBV28 to TRBJ1-2; 7 nucleotides line up with TRBD1. The V segment lost 6 bases and the J segment 6 bases; nucleotides outside the gene matches: 10. The CDR3 has 14 residues. Germline values: CDR1 MDHEN, CDR2 SYDVKM. The DNA for the CDR3 is TGTGCCAGCAGGGTAGGACAGGACTGGGATGGCTACACCTTC. Translation: CASRVGQDWDGYTF.

The J gene is TRBJ2-7, the V gene TRBV19, with TRBD2 matching 10 bases. Per germline, CDR1 LNHDA and CDR2 SQIVND (reference sequence). This CDR3 spans 14 amino acids. J lost 6 bases, V lost 5 bases, and 7 bases had no gene match. The CDR3 DNA is TGTGCCAGTAGTGCCGGGACTAGCGCACTCGAGCAGTACTTC. Amino acids: CASSAGTSALEQYF.

The CDR3 DNA sequence: TGTGCCAGCACTACAGGGGGCGCTTCATTTAATGGCTACACCTTC. Its translation: CASTTGGASFNGYTF. The chain couples TRBV10-3 to TRBJ1-2; 9 positions agree with TRBD1. CDR3 length: 15 residues. Trimming at V came to 10 bases and at J to 6 bases, leaving 15 bases not matched to a gene. CDR1 and CDR2 from the germline V gene are ENHRY and SYGVKD.

This chain connects TRBV9 to TRBJ2-7; tentatively, D is TRBD2 (6 bases). V was shortened by 2 bases and J by 3 bases, with 12 bases between the two germline ends. CDR3 length equals 14 residues. Per germline, CDR1 SGDLS and CDR2 YYNGEE. The CDR3 coding sequence is TGTGCCAGCAGCGTGGGTCTGGGGGGCTACGAGCAGTACTTC. Protein product: CASSVGLGGYEQYF.

The rearrangement joins TRBV10-2 to TRBJ2-5; D perhaps matches TRBD2 (5 bases). The length of the CDR3 is 12 residues. The germline V gene encodes CDR1 WSHSY and CDR2 SAAADI. Between the trimmed V and J ends, which lost 7 bases and 5 bases, there was a span of 11 bases. The CDR3 spells CASNSGGETQYF. The CDR3 bases are TGCGCCAGCAATTCAGGCGGGGAGACCCAGTACTTC.

This clone showed up just once. The J gene is TRBJ1-4, the V gene TRBV28; D might be TRBD1 (5 bases). V shed 4 bases and J shed 7 bases, with 25 bases lying between them. The CDR3 loop spans 18 amino acids. Germline-derived CDR1 and CDR2 are MDHEN and SYDVKM. The CDR3 is CASSSTPPWTGGSEKLFF. In DNA form, the CDR3 reads TGTGCCAGCAGTTCAACCCCCCCCTGGACGGGGGGAAGTGAAAAACTGTTTTTT.

The chain has TRBV5-1 and TRBJ1-6; D gene ambiguous. The length of the CDR3 is 13 residues. From germline, CDR1 is SGHRS and CDR2 YFSETQ. Trimming left V 4 bases short and J 7 bases short, with 9 bases between. In nucleotides, the CDR3 is TGCGCCAGCAGCCCCGATGAGAATTCACCCCTCCACTTT. As protein: CASSPDENSPLHF.

The count of this clone is one. The chain links TRBV12-3 or TRBV12-4 to TRBJ2-7; D is uncertain. This CDR3 is 11 amino acids long. Trimming stripped 3 bases from V and 6 bases from J, with 6 bases between. The CDR3 is CASSFSGEQYF. In DNA form, the CDR3 reads TGTGCCAGCAGTTTCTCCGGCGAGCAGTACTTC.

This clone came up a few times. The chain is built from TRBV2 and TRBJ1-5; D is ambiguous. The CDR3 is 12 amino acids. The germline gives CDR1 SNHLY, CDR2 FYNNEI. Trimming stripped 7 bases from V and 6 bases from J, with 10 bases between. The CDR3 sequence: CASNGDRQPQHF. For the CDR3, the DNA is TGTGCCAGCAACGGGGATCGTCAGCCCCAGCATTTT.